Presented here are 7 T cell receptor beta chains from one specimen sequenced in a study of PD-L1 blockade in urothelial cancer. Profiled with immunoSEQ multiplex PCR; TCRdb holds only in-frame clones, not every one. Of 35,000 or so clones detected, approximately 82% appear once; the ten largest clones hold around 17%. The sequences come from PBMCs, collected around atezolizumab (anti-PD-L1) treatment. The receptors were sampled from a man aged 55 to 70 with urothelial cancer.

This clone was observed a single time. The chain carries TRBV6-5 and TRBJ2-2; tentative D call: TRBD2 (7 bases). Germline V CDR1 and CDR2: MNHEY, SVGAGI. The CDR3 covers 15 residues. Trimming cost V 3 bases and J 5 bases, with 13 bases left between them. The CDR3 nucleotides are TGTGCCAGCAGTTATGGGGGGGCTCGGACCGGGGAGCTGTTTTTT. Encoded protein: CASSYGGARTGELFF.

The sample holds one count of this clone. This sequence joins TRBV11-2 and TRBJ1-2; D gene uncertain. Per the germline V gene, CDR1 is SGHAT and CDR2 is FQNNGV. The CDR3 covers 15 residues. V lost 1 base, J lost 8 bases, and 17 bases lay in between. Written as DNA, the CDR3 is TGTGCCAGCAGCTTAGGAGGTGGTGGGTCCCGGGGCTACACCTTC. The encoded protein is CASSLGGGGSRGYTF. Full variable domain (outside the CDR3, taken from reference TRBV11-2 and TRBJ1-2): EAGVAQSPRYKIIEKRQSVAFWCNPISGHATLYWYQQILGQGPKLLIQFQNNGVVDDSQLPKDRFSAERLKGVDSTLKIQPAKLEDSAVYLCASSLGGGGSRGYTFGSGTRLTVV.

The chain joins TRBV6-1 to TRBJ1-3; TRBD1 agrees at 7 bases. Germline V gene sequence: CDR1 MNHNS, CDR2 SASEGT. The CDR3 extends over 17 amino acids. Trimming at V came to 3 bases and at J to 4 bases, leaving 12 bases not matched to a gene. The CDR3 is CASSDVWQGERGNTIYF. The CDR3 bases are TGTGCCAGCAGTGATGTCTGGCAGGGGGAGAGGGGAAACACCATATATTTT.

V and J are TRBV6-5 and TRBJ1-2; maybe TRBD1 (5 bases). The CDR3 runs 14 residues. Germline CDR1 is MNHEY and CDR2 is SVGAGI. V lost 6 bases, J lost 0 bases, and 11 bases lay in between. The CDR3 here is CASRVDRTNYGYTF. The CDR3 DNA follows: TGTGCCAGCAGAGTAGACAGAACTAACTATGGCTACACCTTC.

The rearrangement links TRBV28 to TRBJ2-2; 7 bases are a match to TRBD1. The CDR3 has 15 amino acids. The ends lost 1 base at V and 7 bases at J; junction bases unmatched: 6. In germline, CDR1 is MDHEN, CDR2 SYDVKM. CDR3 sequence: CASSLSWQGVGELFF. CDR3 in DNA: TGTGCCAGCAGTTTATCCTGGCAGGGGGTCGGGGAGCTGTTTTTT.

This chain uses TRBV5-4 with TRBJ1-3; possibly TRBD1 for D (5 bases). Germline lookup yields CDR1 SGHNT and CDR2 YYREEE (reference sequence). V shed 4 bases and J shed 0 bases, with 17 bases lying between them. The CDR3 extends over 17 amino acids. DNA for the CDR3: TGTGCCAGCAGCAGATTCACAGGCGATCACTCTGGAAACACCATATATTTT. Its translation: CASSRFTGDHSGNTIYF.

The chain has TRBV5-5 and TRBJ2-1, with 10 nucleotides matching TRBD2. This CDR3 is 15 amino acids long. The germline gives CDR1 SGHKS, CDR2 YYEKEE (reference sequence). V dropped 3 bases and J dropped 6; count of bases not matched to a gene: 6. The CDR3 here is CASSSAGTSVNEQFF. CDR3 in DNA: TGTGCCAGCAGCTCAGCCGGGACTAGCGTCAATGAGCAGTTCTTC. Together with reference TRBV5-5 and TRBJ2-1, the CDR3 gives the full variable domain: DAGVTQSPTHLIKTRGQQVTLRCSPISGHKSVSWYQQVLGQGPQFIFQYYEKEERGRGNFPDRFSARQFPNYSSELNVNALLLGDSALYLCASSSAGTSVNEQFFGPGTRLTVL.